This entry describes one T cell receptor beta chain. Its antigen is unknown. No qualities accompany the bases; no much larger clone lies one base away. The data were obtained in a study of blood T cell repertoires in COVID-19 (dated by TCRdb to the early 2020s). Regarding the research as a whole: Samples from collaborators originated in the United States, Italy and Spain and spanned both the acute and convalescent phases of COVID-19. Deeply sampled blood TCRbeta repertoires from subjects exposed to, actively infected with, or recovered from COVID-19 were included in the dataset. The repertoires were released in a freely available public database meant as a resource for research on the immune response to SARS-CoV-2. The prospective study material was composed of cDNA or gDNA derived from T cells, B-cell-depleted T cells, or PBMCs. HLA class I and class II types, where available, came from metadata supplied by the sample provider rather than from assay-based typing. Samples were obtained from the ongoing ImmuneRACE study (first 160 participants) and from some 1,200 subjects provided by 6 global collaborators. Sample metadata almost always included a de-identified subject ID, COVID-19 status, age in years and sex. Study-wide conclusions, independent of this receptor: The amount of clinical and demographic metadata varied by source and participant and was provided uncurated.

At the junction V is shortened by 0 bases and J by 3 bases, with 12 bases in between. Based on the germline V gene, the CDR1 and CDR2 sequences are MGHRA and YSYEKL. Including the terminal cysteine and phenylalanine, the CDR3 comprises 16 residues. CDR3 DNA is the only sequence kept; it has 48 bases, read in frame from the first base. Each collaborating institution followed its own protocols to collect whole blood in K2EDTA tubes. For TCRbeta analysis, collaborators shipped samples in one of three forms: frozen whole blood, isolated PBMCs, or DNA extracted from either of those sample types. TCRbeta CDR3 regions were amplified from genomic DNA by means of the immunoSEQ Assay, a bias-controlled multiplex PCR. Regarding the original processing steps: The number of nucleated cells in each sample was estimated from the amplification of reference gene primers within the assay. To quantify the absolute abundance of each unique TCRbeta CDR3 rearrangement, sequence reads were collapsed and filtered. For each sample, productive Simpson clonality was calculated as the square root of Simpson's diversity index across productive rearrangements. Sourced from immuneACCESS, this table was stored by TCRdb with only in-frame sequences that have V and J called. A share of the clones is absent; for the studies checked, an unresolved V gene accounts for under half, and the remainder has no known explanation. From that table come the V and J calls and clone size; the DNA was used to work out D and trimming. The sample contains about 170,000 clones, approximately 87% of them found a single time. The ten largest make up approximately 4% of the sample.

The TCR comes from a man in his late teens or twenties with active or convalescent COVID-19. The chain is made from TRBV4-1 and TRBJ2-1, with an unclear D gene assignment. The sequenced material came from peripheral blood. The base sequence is TGCGCCAGCAGCCAAGAAGCCTCCCGTGGCTACAATGAGCAGTTCTTC. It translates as CASSQEASRGYNEQFF.